The present T cell receptor (beta chain) was sequenced within a study of CD8+ T cells in alopecia areata. Study conclusions and caveats: Alphabeta T cells residing in normal skin are also sequenced in scalp samples.

The sequencing template was cDNA reverse transcribed from extracted RNA. Sequenced by immunoSEQ multiplex PCR; TCRdb stores in-frame clones only, minus some. The data show about 140,000 clones, with 86% seen just once and 13% held by the top ten. Regarding treatment: oral pan-JAK inhibitor, 5-10 mg twice daily. With regard to this clone: Its antigen is as yet unknown.

This CDR3 comprises 12 residues. Germline CDR1 and CDR2: MNHEY and SMNVEV (reference sequence). This clonotype was obtained from a human donor with alopecia areata. The source was CD8+ T cells sorted from blood, collected at week 4, from a patient treated with tofacitinib. The V and J genes are TRBV27 and TRBJ2-5; the D is unclear. The DNA matches TRBJ2-7 better at its end, which makes the J call doubtful. Here the CDR3 reads CASSLGSYEQYF. For the CDR3, the DNA is TGTGCCAGCAGTCTGGGTTCCTACGAGCAGTACTTC.